The T cell receptor beta chain described here comes from a study of siplizumab effects on memory and regulatory T cells. Findings and caveats of the study: Naive T cells looked more diverse than memory cells and looked like major alloresponse contributors.

CDR1 and CDR2 from the germline V gene are SGHDN and FVKESK. Trimming stripped 4 bases from V and 7 bases from J, with 11 bases between. CDR3 length: 13 residues. As to this clone: Antigen specificity is unknown.

The data were produced by immunoSEQ multiplex PCR, yet TCRdb's version contains in-frame clones alone and is incomplete. The sample has around 95,000 clones; about 95% are singletons. This receptor was obtained from a human donor in good health. Input material: non-Treg CD4+ T cells sorted from blood. This chain links TRBV14 with TRBJ2-1; D possibly corresponds to TRBD2 (6 bases). The CDR3 loop is CASSLRLVNEQFF. Here the CDR3 DNA reads TGTGCCAGCAGCCTGAGACTAGTGAATGAGCAGTTCTTC.